The T cell receptor beta chain described here comes from a study of cytomegalovirus exposure and HLA in healthy donors (dated by TCRdb to the late 2010s). Background on the whole study: In an earlier analysis of approximately 640 of the donors, approximately 300 Gb of sequence data and 95 million to 130 million unique TCR beta sequences from about 179 million T cells were reported. Roughly 300 gigabases of sequencing data and 80 million or so unique TCR sequences were included in an early release covering several hundred HLA-typed donors. Of the 300 to 450 genotyped donors, 65% to 90% were placed in the genetic ancestry cluster associated with self-reported Caucasian donors. The study aimed to test whether cataloging public T cell receptors could reveal signatures of past pathogen exposure. The study used immunosequencing to profile the T cell repertoires of under 700 subjects and linked those repertoires to cytomegalovirus serostatus. A separate validation cohort of roughly 120 different subjects was used in addition to the 666-subject first cohort. To predict cytomegalovirus infection status, the study combined high-throughput TCR immunosequencing, statistical association of individual TCRs with disease status, and machine learning. In a later analysis, previously published TCR beta repertoires from 550 to 750 donors were re-analyzed and high-resolution HLA genotyping was added so that TCR occurrence patterns could be studied. Rather than using new phenotypic data, the later analysis identified candidate immune exposures from TCR beta sequences and from how often those sequences occurred across donors. In an earlier analysis of several hundred of the donors, high-throughput TCR beta sequencing was used to judge whether each TCR beta V gene segment behaved as functional or pseudogenic. Donor age, sex, ethnicity and CMV serostatus were compiled alongside the repertoire data. In a later genetic analysis, genome-wide SNP genotypes for 398 of the 666 donors were used, and that subset was treated as a discovery cohort. Every repertoire in the discovery cohort had been generated on one and the same sequencing platform. HLA typing included class I and class II loci at four-digit resolution. Typing coverage differed by locus: A, B, C, DRB1 and DQB1 were typed in roughly 620-640 donors, DQA1 in approximately 520, DPA1 in over 600, and DPB1 in about 450. Because of strong linkage in the cohort, five DR-DQ haplotypes were treated as single units for association and clustering. Among around 400 genotyped donors of the cohort, an average of approximately 230,000 unique TCR beta nucleotide sequences were sequenced per donor, around 20% of them non-productive. The full study reports these points: Some IMGT-functional V segments, including TRBV6-2 and TRBV6-3, could not be told apart with the 87-base-pair reads, so those segments were excluded. Linkage disequilibrium might explain the correlated functional status among segregating V segments, but an unknown experimental factor could not be ruled out. In a later genetic analysis, fewer N-insertions in productive TCRs were reported among donors in an Asian-associated ancestry cluster than the approximately 670-donor mean. While some public TCRs were present in many individuals, most TCR sequences turned up only very rarely across donors. In both the original and validation cohorts, the classifier was reported to diagnose cytomegalovirus status with high specificity and sensitivity. In this cohort, only TCR beta chains were sequenced, and detectable features were limited by the absence of alpha or paired-chain data. Specific HLA alleles were associated with around 18,000 TCR beta sequences at a false discovery rate of 0.05 in a later analysis. Over 15 rarely observed V segments, including chromosome 9 orphons, were excluded from the earlier analysis of about 500 of the donors because counts were too low. Assigning TCR associations to individual alleles was difficult when HLA alleles, especially DR and DQ, strongly co-occurred. In the study, approximately 160 TCR beta chains were listed as associated with cytomegalovirus. Presence/absence analyses assumed roughly uniform sequencing depth across donors, an assumption that may not hold. An earlier analysis of around 540 of the donors showed that most TCR beta V segments appeared in productive rearrangements either about 87% or about 30% of the time, which broadly matched IMGT annotations. A cluster of highly shared sequence variants was judged likely to represent a technical artifact of the sequencing pipeline. Compared with equally common non-associated chains, HLA-associated TCR beta chains in a later analysis were more clonally expanded and had lower generation probabilities. The only immune exposure information available for the cohort was CMV serostatus. In a later genetic analysis, a missense DCLRE1C variant was associated with V-gene and J-gene trimming of TCR beta chains, and the association was replicated in an independent cohort. A later analysis found that most CMV-associated TCR beta chains appeared HLA-restricted, with HLA associations seemingly driven largely by CMV exposure. A later analysis reported that several top co-occurrence clusters appeared linked to parvovirus B19, influenza, CMV and Epstein-Barr virus. According to the authors, the approach could potentially be generalized to other disease states and immunological phenotypes. In a later analysis, TCR association rates were found to vary across HLA loci, with the most associated TCRs seen for DRB1 alleles and the fewest for HLA-C alleles. A further reported finding was that TCR beta sequences accurately predicted the HLA-A and HLA-B alleles for most subjects in the first cohort. In vitro tests confirmed that a few of the cytomegalovirus-associated TCR beta chains recognize cytomegalovirus antigens. Because HLA typing was missing for some donors at each locus, association tests included only the typed subset.

About this clone itself: Its cognate antigen has yet to be identified.

Library preparation employed the immunoSEQ multiplex PCR assay. The multiplex PCR relied on a mix of 60 forward primers for TCR Vbeta segments and 13 reverse primers for TCR Jbeta segments. The CDR3 region of rearranged TCR beta genes was amplified from genomic DNA by a multiplex PCR assay. The Illumina HiSeq System was used to sequence the amplified TCR beta libraries as 87-base-pair reads. The paper's data handling went like this. A later analysis counted tens of millions of unique TCR beta chains across the 650 to 700 repertoires, and some 11 million of these chains were shared by at least two donors. Raw reads were error-corrected and collapsed into unique sequences by a nearest-neighbor algorithm in which closely related sequences were merged to remove PCR and sequencing errors. CDR3 sequences were aligned to IMGT reference sequences to assign V, D and J gene segments. For a sequence to be retained, at least a six-nucleotide match to both a V gene segment and a J gene segment was required. A rearrangement was called productive if the CDR3 had no stop codons and remained in frame with V and J, and every other rearrangement was called non-productive. Following IMGT convention, CDR3 was defined as the stretch from the second conserved V-encoded cysteine to the conserved J-encoded phenylalanine. Sequences without an unambiguous match to a single V gene segment were excluded from the earlier analysis of over 500 of the donors. In an earlier analysis of a few hundred of the donors, V segments were called functional above 56.7% productive rearrangements and were called segregating when the between-donor standard deviation exceeded 5%. A statistical classification framework was built to diagnose cytomegalovirus status from the catalog of TCR beta chain sequences. V and J gene assignment, in a later analysis, came from comparing TCR nucleotide sequences with IMGT/GENE-DB human TR gene sequences. Using the TCRdist pipeline, a later analysis assigned CDR3 sequences along with most-parsimonious VDJ recombination scenarios. In a later analysis, every TCR beta chain was defined by the combination of its CDR3 amino acid sequence and its V-gene family, and reads without a unique V-gene family were dropped. To address suspected cross-contamination and a sequencing artifact, a later analysis removed roughly 640 highly shared, low-generation-probability nucleotide sequences. For each public chain, a later analysis derived a clonal expansion index from normalized ranks of inferred template counts within each repertoire. A later analysis computed generation probabilities with a VDJ recombination model fitted to out-of-frame rearrangements, and checked the results against IGoR. A later analysis scored TCR-TCR, TCR-HLA and TCR-CMV co-occurrence with hypergeometric tests, applying a repertoire-size bias correction to TCR pairs. False discovery rates were estimated in a later analysis by permuting HLA or CMV assignments 20 times. In a later analysis, co-occurring TCRs were grouped using DBSCAN, with TCRdist sequence similarity added in when clustering inside HLA-allele-positive subsets. For co-occurrence clustering, repertoires with fewer than 30,000 or more than 120,000 public chains were excluded, along with roughly 5 repertoires with anomalous nucleotide sharing. TCRdb provides this immuneACCESS table in a form limited to in-frame rearrangements. Some clones are lacking; in checked studies, under half of them reflect an unresolved V gene, and why the rest are absent is not known. Clone size and V and J calls were adopted from that table, with D and trimming inferred from the DNA. The record for this sample contains 65,000 to 80,000 clones. The ten biggest clones cover roughly 7.4% of the sample.

The cohort consisted of 600 to 750 healthy bone marrow donors. At the time of sampling, all cohort members were nominally healthy, though unrecorded immune exposures were likely present. The donor tested CMV seropositive and was one of the 289 seropositive cohort members. Each donor provided a peripheral blood sample, and peripheral blood mononuclear cells were used for TCR beta sequencing. Genomic DNA was extracted from the blood cell samples with the Qiagen DNeasy Blood Extraction Kit. The CDR3 spans 17 residues, from the cysteine through the phenylalanine. The CDR3 DNA has 51 bases and is translated from base 1. The germline V gene (reference sequence) yields LNHDA for CDR1 and SQIVND for CDR2. V is pared back by 1 base and J by 4 bases, with 19 bases lying between the germline termini.

The source is a female donor in good health and CMV-seropositive. The sequencing sample was made of PBMCs. This sequence uses TRBV19 and TRBJ1-2; no D gene can be assigned with confidence. The CDR3 has the sequence CASSIGRTDYLRYGYTF. The nucleotide sequence reads as follows: TGTGCCAGTAGTATAGGACGGACCGACTACCTCCGCTATGGCTACACCTTC.